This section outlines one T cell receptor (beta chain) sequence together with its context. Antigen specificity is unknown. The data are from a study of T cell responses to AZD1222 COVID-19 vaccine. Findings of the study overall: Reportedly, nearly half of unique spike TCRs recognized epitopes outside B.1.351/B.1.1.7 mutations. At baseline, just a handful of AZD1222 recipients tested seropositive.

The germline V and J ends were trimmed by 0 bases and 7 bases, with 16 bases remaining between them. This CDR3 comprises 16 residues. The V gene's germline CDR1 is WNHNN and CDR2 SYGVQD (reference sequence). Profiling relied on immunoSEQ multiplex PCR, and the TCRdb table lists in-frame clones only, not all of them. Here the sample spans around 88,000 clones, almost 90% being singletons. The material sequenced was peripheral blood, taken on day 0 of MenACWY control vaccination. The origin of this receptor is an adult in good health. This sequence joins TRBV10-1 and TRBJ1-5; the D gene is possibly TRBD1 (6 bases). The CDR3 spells CASSESGGGTQQPQHF. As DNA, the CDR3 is TGCGCCAGCAGTGAGTCGGGAGGGGGGACGCAGCAGCCCCAGCATTTT.